This T cell receptor (beta chain) was retrieved from a study of CD8+ T cells in alopecia areata. Stated treatment: oral pan-JAK inhibitor, 5-10 mg twice daily. CDR1 and CDR2 from the germline V gene are GTSNPN and SVGIG (reference sequence). This CDR3 comprises 15 residues. After removal of 2 bases from V and 2 bases from J, the junction contained 6 bases not matched to a gene. General study points: An increase in clonality over normal scalp was evident in lesional scalp, especially alopecia totalis/universalis.

This clone came up a few times. As yet, its antigen is unknown. The sequencing template was cDNA reverse transcribed from extracted RNA. Assay used: immunoSEQ multiplex PCR; TCRdb lists only in-frame clones, some missing. The table shows some 130,000 clones, with 45% to 65% occurring only once. The chain links TRBV30 to TRBJ2-7; 10 bases align to TRBD1. Sequenced here: CD8+ T cells sorted from blood, sampled at week 4, from a patient treated with tofacitinib. This sequence originates from a human donor with alopecia areata. For the CDR3, the DNA is TGTGCCTGGAGTACACCGGGACAGGGGCCCTACGAGCAGTACTTC. It is translated as CAWSTPGQGPYEQYF.